This T cell receptor (beta chain) appears in the sequencing data of a study of regulatory T cells in long-lasting Graves disease. Study-wide findings and caveats: Persistent Graves' patients showed reduced TCR diversity versus newly diagnosed patients.

Indicated time point: persistent/refractory GD, antithyroid drugs over 5 years with positive TRAb. The TCR library was prepared using RNA isolated from PBMCs. CDR3 length: 18 residues. Trimming took 1 base from V and 3 from J, leaving 16 bases between them. Germline CDR1 reads MGHRA; CDR2 reads YSYEKL. In building TCR beta libraries, iRepertoire HTBI primers were used together with Arm-PCR of CDR3 regions. TCRdb fed the multiplex PCR reads into MiXCR, producing one record per CDR3 protein. The data contain roughly 300,000 distinct CDR3 sequences, 15% to 20% of them singletons. Remarks on this clonotype: Its antigen is not known.

The TCR originated in a female donor with Graves disease. The starting material was peripheral blood mononuclear cells (PBMCs), obtained when the disease was refractory, from a patient treated with antithyroid drugs. The chain uses TRBV4-1 and TRBJ2-6, with D uncertain. The CDR3, as DNA: TGCGCCAGCAGCCAAGTCGGCAAAGCTCTGGATGGGGCCAACGTCCTGACTTTC. Translation: CASSQVGKALDGANVLTF.